A single sample is the source of the 30 T cell receptor beta chains below, sequenced in a study of human T cells and chemical hapten exposure. Regarding time point: patch test 3, about 24 weeks after DPC sensitization. Treatment denoted: therapeutic diphenylcyclopropenone sensitization with weekly scalp DPC. TCRdb independently ran MiXCR on the RACE reads; one entry per CDR3 protein. Of some 90,000 distinct CDR3 sequences listed, about a tenth are singletons. This material consisted of whole blood, taken in connection with sensitization to the hapten diphenylcyclopropenone (DPC). Every receptor here comes from a woman aged 25 to 39 with alopecia areata. Some clones in this sample may be carry-over from other donors' samples.

This clonotype was recorded many times. This chain uses TRBV20-1 with TRBJ2-7; TRBD1 might be the D (6 bases). Looked up from germline, CDR1 is DFQATT and CDR2 is SNEGSKA (reference sequence). The CDR3 length is 13 residues. V dropped 1 base and J dropped 2 bases, with 9 bases sitting between them. This CDR3 reads CSARGQVTYEQYV. DNA for the CDR3: TGCAGTGCTAGAGGACAGGTAACCTACGAGCAGTACGTC.

This chain links TRBV4-1 with TRBJ2-1, with TRBD2 matching 11 bases. CDR1 MGHRA and CDR2 YSYEKL come from the germline V gene. The CDR3 runs to 15 residues. Unmatched junction bases numbered 10, after V lost 0 bases and J lost 15 bases. In DNA, the CDR3 is TGCGCCAGCAGCCAAGATCGGCTAGCGGGGGGTTCGTTGTTCTTC. Protein sequence: CASSQDRLAGGSLFF.

The chain links TRBV28 to TRBJ2-7, with TRBD1 as a possible D gene (5 bases). CDR3 length: 13 amino acids. Germline assignment: CDR1 MDHEN and CDR2 SYDVKM. The V end lost 6 bases, the J end lost 4 bases, and 13 bases lay between the germline ends. CDR3 protein: CASRSRQTYEQYF. The CDR3 coding sequence is TGTGCCAGCAGATCCCGACAGACTTACGAGCAGTACTTC.

This clonotype was counted many times. This rearrangement joins TRBV29-1 to TRBJ2-3; D is unclear. Germline values: CDR1 SQVTM, CDR2 ANQGSEA. CDR3 length equals 14 residues. Between the trimmed V and J ends, which lost 5 bases and 1 base, there was a span of 13 bases. CDR3 in amino acids: CSVSLLDRTDTQYF. The CDR3 DNA reads TGCAGCGTTTCTCTTCTAGACCGCACAGATACGCAGTATTTT.

In this sample, this clonotype turned up many times. The CDR3 is CASSGQKTYGYTF. The CDR3 DNA follows: TGTGCCAGCAGTGGACAGAAAACCTATGGCTACACCTTC. The chain couples TRBV28 to TRBJ1-2, with D possibly being TRBD1 (6 bases). The CDR3 spans 13 residues. V shed 5 bases and J shed 4 bases, with 11 bases lying between them. Germline V gene lookup returns CDR1 MDHEN and CDR2 SYDVKM.

There are many counts of this clonotype. DNA for the CDR3: TGTGCCAGCAGCGGTGGAGGGAGTGAAGCTTTCTTT. This gives the protein CASSGGGSEAFF. The V and J genes are TRBV7-6 and TRBJ1-1; D call uncertain. The CDR3 contains 12 residues. The germline V gene encodes CDR1 SGHVS and CDR2 FNYEAQ. Trimming pared 5 bases from V and 7 bases from J, leaving 11 bases between.

This chain uses TRBV13 with TRBJ2-3, with 11 nucleotides matching TRBD2. Germline assignment: CDR1 PRHDT and CDR2 FYEKMQ (reference sequence). The CDR3 is made up of 19 amino acids. Trimming at V came to 6 bases and at J to 0 bases, leaving 14 bases not matched to a gene. CDR3 protein: CASSPLQGGTSGSTDTQYF. The CDR3, as DNA: TGTGCCAGCAGTCCCCTCCAGGGGGGGACTAGCGGAAGCACAGATACGCAGTATTTT.

This clonotype was recorded many times. The chain couples TRBV28 to TRBJ1-3; TRBD1 is a possible D gene (5 bases). This CDR3 contains 13 residues. Trimming removed 8 bases from V and 7 bases from J, with 15 bases in between. Germline-derived CDR1 and CDR2 are MDHEN and SYDVKM. This CDR3 is CASGNRLGNTIYF. The CDR3 bases are TGTGCCAGCGGAAACAGGTTGGGGAACACCATATATTTT.

This clonotype appeared a few times. V usage is TRBV28 and J usage is TRBJ1-1; D call uncertain. There are 11 residues in the CDR3. Germline assignment: CDR1 MDHEN and CDR2 SYDVKM. Trimming removed 6 bases at V and 7 bases at J, with 9 bases between. For the CDR3, the DNA is TGTGCCAGCAGCTCTACCTTTGAAGCTTTCTTT. Protein sequence: CASSSTFEAFF.

This clonotype has just a few counts. The chain couples TRBV6-2 or TRBV6-3 to TRBJ2-7, with D unresolved. The length of the CDR3 is 12 residues. Germline V gene sequence: CDR1 MNHEY, CDR2 SVGEGT. V gave up 8 bases and J gave up 1 base, with 9 bases separating them. CDR3 sequence: CASAQTSYEQYF. The CDR3 bases are TGTGCCAGCGCCCAGACTTCCTACGAGCAGTACTTC.

This clonotype appeared many times. The CDR3 is CASSFGPGPQPQHF. In DNA form, the CDR3 reads TGTGCCAGCAGTTTCGGTCCGGGACCTCAGCCCCAGCATTTT. This chain connects TRBV28 to TRBJ1-5; perhaps TRBD1 as D (5 bases). The CDR3 runs 14 residues. Trimming removed 3 bases at V and 6 bases at J, with 12 bases between. CDR1 and CDR2 (germline): MDHEN, SYDVKM.

This clonotype was seen at least ten times. The chain couples TRBV13 to TRBJ1-1, with 7 positions matching TRBD1. Germline CDR1 is PRHDT and CDR2 is FYEKMQ (reference sequence). This CDR3 spans 15 amino acids. The trim removed 5 bases at V and 4 bases at J, leaving 10 bases unmatched. For the CDR3, the DNA is TGTGCCAGCAGCCTTCTGTCGACAGGGATCACTGAAGCTTTCTTT. This encodes CASSLLSTGITEAFF. Using reference TRBV13 and TRBJ1-1 for the parts outside the CDR3, the full variable domain is AAGVIQSPRHLIKEKRETATLKCYPIPRHDTVYWYQQGPGQDPQFLISFYEKMQSDKGSIPDRFSAQQFSDYHSELNMSSLELGDSALYFCASSLLSTGITEAFFGQGTRLTVV.

This clonotype was counted a few times. V is TRBV7-2 and J is TRBJ1-4; D possibly corresponds to TRBD1 (6 bases). The CDR3 extends over 13 amino acids. In germline, CDR1 is SGHTA, CDR2 FQGNSA. V was cut by 4 bases and J by 8 bases, with 11 bases left in between. CDR3 coding DNA: TGTGCCAGCAGCTCAACACAGGGAGAAAAACTGTTTTTT. Its translation: CASSSTQGEKLFF.

This clonotype has more than one count but fewer than ten. The chain employs TRBV12-3 or TRBV12-4 and TRBJ1-5; D unresolved. Trimming stripped 2 bases from V and 4 bases from J, with 12 bases between. The CDR3 is made up of 15 amino acids. CDR3 DNA: TGTGCCAGCAGTTTACTAGACGGACCGAATCAGCCCCAGCATTTT. It is translated as CASSLLDGPNQPQHF.

This clonotype was counted ten times or more. The chain joins TRBV29-1 to TRBJ2-5; D is ambiguous. This CDR3 has 12 amino acids. Germline lookup yields CDR1 SQVTM and CDR2 ANQGSEA. Trimming removed 3 bases at V and 5 bases at J, with 10 bases between. The CDR3 loop reads CSVDKGTETQYF. CDR3 nucleotides: TGCAGCGTTGACAAGGGTACGGAGACCCAGTACTTC.

This chain links TRBV4-2 with TRBJ1-6; weak D call: TRBD1 (6 bases). Germline CDR1 is LGHNA and CDR2 is YNFKEQ. V was clipped by 4 bases and J by 5 bases, with 15 bases between them. This CDR3 comprises 16 residues. The CDR3 protein is CASSRSRDINNSPLHF. As DNA, the CDR3 is TGTGCCAGCAGCCGATCCCGGGACATAAATAATTCACCCCTCCACTTT.

This clonotype was recorded many times. The chain combines TRBV12-3 or TRBV12-4 with TRBJ2-1, with 8 nucleotides matching TRBD2. V shed 2 bases and J 9 bases; nucleotides not matched to a gene: 3. This CDR3 spans 13 amino acids. The CDR3 bases are TGTGCCAGCAGTTTACATAGCGGGGTTGAGCAGTTCTTC. The encoded protein is CASSLHSGVEQFF.

This clonotype was picked up many times. The rearrangement joins TRBV7-9 to TRBJ2-5; 7 nucleotides match TRBD1. Germline trimming cut 5 bases from V and 1 base from J; bases unmatched to any gene: 16. The CDR3 sequence is 18 residues long. Germline CDR1 SEHNR, CDR2 FQNEAQ (reference sequence). In DNA form, the CDR3 reads TGTGCCAGCAGCAGGGCGGAGAGTGGGACAGTTTTCCAAGAGACCCAGTACTTC. Translation gives CASSRAESGTVFQETQYF.

This clonotype was seen ten or more times. The V call is TRBV4-3, the J call TRBJ2-1, with 10 bases lining up with TRBD2. The ends lost 4 bases at V and 7 bases at J; junction bases unmatched: 10. Looked up from germline, CDR1 is LGHNA and CDR2 is YSLEER. The CDR3 runs to 16 residues. The CDR3 DNA follows: TGCGCCAGCAGCCCCTCAGCGGGAGGGGGGGCGAATGAGCAGTTCTTC. Its translation is CASSPSAGGGANEQFF.

There are many counts of this clonotype. In nucleotides, the CDR3 is TGCAGCGTCCAGGACACTGAAGCTTTCTTT. Translated: CSVQDTEAFF. The V call is TRBV29-1, the J call TRBJ1-1; D is ambiguous. Germline lookup yields CDR1 SQVTM and CDR2 ANQGSEA. V dropped 6 bases and J dropped 3 bases, with 5 bases sitting between them. The CDR3 has 10 amino acids.

The genes are TRBV4-1 and TRBJ1-4; the match to TRBD1 covers 7 bases. CDR1 and CDR2 (germline): MGHRA, YSYEKL. The CDR3 sequence is 14 residues long. With V trimmed by 1 base and J by 8 bases, 4 bases remained unmatched. This CDR3 reads CASSQGTGEEKLFF. The CDR3 DNA reads as TGCGCCAGCAGCCAAGGAACAGGGGAGGAAAAACTGTTTTTT.

A single count supports this clonotype. The CDR3 is CSATGGPNTGELFF. The CDR3 nucleotides are TGCAGCGCTACAGGGGGACCGAACACCGGGGAGCTGTTTTTT. This chain connects TRBV29-1 to TRBJ2-2, with 8 nucleotides matching TRBD1. This CDR3 spans 14 amino acids. V lost 7 bases to trimming and J lost 0 bases; unmatched junction nucleotides: 4. Germline CDR1 reads SQVTM; CDR2 reads ANQGSEA.

The chain couples TRBV29-1 to TRBJ1-1; no firm D call. CDR3 length: 13 residues. Trimming took off 6 bases at V and 4 bases at J, with 15 bases between the two ends. Germline-derived CDR1 and CDR2 are SQVTM and ANQGSEA. The CDR3 loop reads CSVPPQEVTEAFF. CDR3 in DNA: TGCAGCGTCCCCCCCCAGGAGGTCACTGAAGCTTTCTTT.

There are a few counts of this clonotype. V and J are TRBV18 and TRBJ1-4; TRBD1 matches 8 bases. The ends lost 6 bases at V and 7 bases at J; junction bases unmatched: 7. This CDR3 is 14 amino acids long. Germline values: CDR1 KGHSH, CDR2 LQKENI. The CDR3 loop is CASSRQGIGEKLFF. The CDR3, as DNA: TGTGCCAGCTCTCGACAGGGGATCGGTGAAAAACTGTTTTTT.

This clonotype has a handful of counts. This chain connects TRBV4-3 to TRBJ2-5, with D perhaps TRBD2 (6 bases). The CDR3 loop spans 15 amino acids. V dropped 1 base and J dropped 6 bases, with 15 bases sitting between them. Germline lookup yields CDR1 LGHNA and CDR2 YSLEER. DNA for the CDR3: TGCGCCAGCAGCCAAGCCTCTGACGGGAGAAAGACCCAGTACTTC. Translated, it gives CASSQASDGRKTQYF.

In this sample, this clonotype turned up a few times. The chain recombines TRBV6-5 with TRBJ2-3; 7 bases fit TRBD1. The CDR3 is made up of 17 amino acids. Germline V gene data show CDR1 as MNHEY and CDR2 as SVGAGI. Germline trimming cut 2 bases from V and 0 bases from J; bases unmatched to any gene: 8. This chain's CDR3 is CASSYRDRPLSTDTQYF. In DNA, the CDR3 is TGTGCCAGCAGTTACCGGGACAGACCTCTGAGCACAGATACGCAGTATTTT.

In its sample, this clonotype was seen a few times. The chain recombines TRBV29-1 with TRBJ2-1; perhaps TRBD1 as D (5 bases). V was shortened by 7 bases and J by 8 bases, with 12 bases between the two germline ends. This CDR3 has 11 amino acids. CDR1 SQVTM and CDR2 ANQGSEA come from the germline V gene. DNA of the CDR3: TGCAGCGGCAGGGTATTCGATGAGCAGTTCTTC. Protein product: CSGRVFDEQFF.

This clonotype came up a few times. The chain combines TRBV6-6 with TRBJ2-1; D gene unclear. The CDR3 spans 14 residues. Germline lookup yields CDR1 MNHNY and CDR2 SVGAGI (reference sequence). V was clipped by 3 bases and J by 2 bases, with 8 bases between them. CDR3 amino acids: CASSYGRTYNEQFF. CDR3 nucleotides: TGTGCCAGCAGTTATGGTCGGACCTACAATGAGCAGTTCTTC.

J is TRBJ1-2 and V is TRBV29-1; D is unclear. Trimming removed 7 bases from V and 4 bases from J, with 7 bases in between. Germline V gene lookup returns CDR1 SQVTM and CDR2 ANQGSEA. This CDR3 is built from 10 residues. The CDR3 is CSADTYGYTF. CDR3 in DNA: TGCAGCGCAGACACCTATGGCTACACCTTC.

This clonotype was recorded a few times. This chain joins TRBV5-1 and TRBJ2-5; 8 positions agree with TRBD1. The germline V gene encodes CDR1 SGHRS and CDR2 YFSETQ. Unmatched junction bases numbered 6, after V lost 0 bases and J lost 5 bases. This CDR3 spans 15 amino acids. CDR3 amino acids: CASSLGTGFGETQYF. DNA of the CDR3: TGCGCCAGCAGCTTGGGGACAGGGTTCGGGGAGACCCAGTACTTC. The full variable domain, with the rest looked up from reference TRBV5-1 and TRBJ2-5, is KAGVTQTPRYLIKTRGQQVTLSCSPISGHRSVSWYQQTPGQGLQFLFEYFSETQRNKGNFPGRFSGRQFSNSRSEMNVSTLELGDSALYLCASSLGTGFGETQYFGPGTRLLVL.